The present T cell receptor beta chain was sequenced within a study of T cell repertoires in cytomegalovirus infection. Per germline, CDR1 DFQATT and CDR2 SNEGSKA (reference sequence). Trimming pared 0 bases from V and 6 bases from J, leaving 5 bases between. CDR3 length equals 11 residues. About this clonotype itself: Antigen specificity is unknown.

TCRdb reanalysed the reads using MiXCR and keeps one entry per CDR3 protein. Here the sample spans a few hundred thousand distinct CDR3 sequences, around 40% being singletons. The chain carries TRBV20-1 and TRBJ1-1, with D unresolved. The sequencing here drew on cultured PBMCs, taken from culture after CMV antigen stimulation. This clonotype was sampled from a human donor in good health (CMV status not recorded). Some clones in this sample may be carry-over from other donors' samples. CDR3 sequence reads: CSARDTAEAFF. The CDR3 region has the DNA TGCAGTGCTAGAGACACAGCTGAAGCTTTCTTT.